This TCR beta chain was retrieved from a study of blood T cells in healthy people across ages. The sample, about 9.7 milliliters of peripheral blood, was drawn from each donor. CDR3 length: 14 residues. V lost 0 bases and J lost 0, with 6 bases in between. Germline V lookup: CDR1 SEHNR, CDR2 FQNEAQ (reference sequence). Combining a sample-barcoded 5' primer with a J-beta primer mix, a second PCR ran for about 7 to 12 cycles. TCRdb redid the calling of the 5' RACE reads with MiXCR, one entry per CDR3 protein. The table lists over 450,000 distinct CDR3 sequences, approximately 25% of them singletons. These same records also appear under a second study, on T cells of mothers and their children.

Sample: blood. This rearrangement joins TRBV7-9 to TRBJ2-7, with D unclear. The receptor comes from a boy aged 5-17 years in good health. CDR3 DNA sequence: TGTGCCAGCAGCTTAGCGATACACTCCTACGAGCAGTACTTC. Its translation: CASSLAIHSYEQYF.